The 14 T cell receptor beta chains below all came from one sample that was sequenced in a study of regulatory T cells in long-lasting Graves disease. Relying on iRepertoire HTBI primers and Arm-PCR of CDR3 regions, the team built TCR beta libraries. TCRdb ran MiXCR on the multiplex PCR reads and lists one entry per CDR3 protein. The sample contains about 290,000 distinct CDR3 sequences, roughly 21% of which appear only once. Time point denoted: persistent/refractory GD, antithyroid drugs over 5 years with positive TRAb. Making the TCR library involved RNA that had been extracted from PBMCs. Sequenced here: peripheral blood mononuclear cells (PBMCs), sampled when the disease was refractory, from a patient treated with antithyroid drugs. The receptor source for this set is a female donor with Graves disease.

Remarks on this clonotype: A read error may be the cause here, since a much bigger clone is one base away. The chain uses TRBV28 and TRBJ1-1; D gene unclear. The CDR3 has 12 residues. CDR1 is MDHEN and CDR2 is SYDVKM in the germline V gene. Here the CDR3 DNA reads TGTGCCAGCAGTTTGATCAGTACTGAAGCTCTCTTT. Encoded protein: CASSLISTEALF.

This clonotype came up many times. The rearrangement links TRBV7-2 to TRBJ2-7; 7 bases map to TRBD2. CDR1 and CDR2 (germline): SGHTA, FQGNSA. J gave up 8 bases and V 1 base, and 8 bases lay outside the gene matches. This CDR3 is built from 14 residues. The CDR3 loop is CASSLGWRESKQYF. Here the CDR3 DNA reads TGTGCCAGCAGCTTAGGGTGGCGGGAGTCTAAGCAGTACTTC.

This clonotype was counted between two and nine times. V and J are TRBV19 and TRBJ1-5, with a tentative D call TRBD1 (6 bases). V dropped 3 bases and J dropped 5 bases, with 14 bases sitting between them. CDR1 and CDR2 (germline): LNHDA, SQIVND (reference sequence). The CDR3 runs to 15 residues. The CDR3 nucleotides read TGTGCCAGTAGTATTTATCAGGGGCAAGATCAGCCCCAGCATTTT. It specifies CASSIYQGQDQPQHF. Combining the CDR3 with reference TRBV19 and TRBJ1-5 gives the whole variable domain DGGITQSPKYLFRKEGQNVTLSCEQNLNHDAMYWYRQDPGQGLRLIYYSQIVNDFQKGDIAEGYSVSREKKESFPLTVTSAQKNPTAFYLCASSIYQGQDQPQHFGDGTRLSIL.

At least ten counts were recorded for this clonotype. Just one base apart from a much larger clone, this may be a read error. The chain employs TRBV10-3 and TRBJ2-7; possible D gene TRBD1, 6 bases. Trimming removed 10 bases from V and 2 bases from J, with 9 bases in between. The germline V gene encodes CDR1 ENHRY and CDR2 SYGVKD. CDR3 size: 11 residues. CDR3 loop: CATGQTYEQYF. The CDR3, as DNA: TGTGCCACCGGACAGACCTACGAGCAGTACTTC.

This clonotype has at least ten counts. The gene calls are TRBV12-3 or TRBV12-4 and TRBJ1-5; a possible D gene is TRBD1 (5 bases). With 1 base removed from V and 1 base from J, the gap between germline ends came to 11 bases. The length of the CDR3 is 16 residues. For the CDR3, the DNA is TGTGCCAGCAGTTTAGATCTGGGGGGGAGCAATCAGCCCCAGCATTTT. It yields the protein CASSLDLGGSNQPQHF.

In its sample, this clonotype was seen a few times. The gene calls are TRBV2 and TRBJ2-4; tentatively, D is TRBD1 (6 bases). Deletions cut 8 bases from V and 0 bases from J, with 11 bases between. The CDR3 runs 14 residues. In germline, CDR1 is SNHLY, CDR2 FYNNEI. The CDR3 spells CASFDRLAKNIQYF. CDR3 nucleotides: TGTGCCAGCTTTGACAGGCTAGCCAAAAACATTCAGTACTTC.

The rearrangement joins TRBV6-9 to TRBJ1-2; 11 bases are shared with TRBD1. Germline V gene data show CDR1 as MNHGY and CDR2 as SVAAGI. The CDR3 sequence is 16 residues long. J gave up 2 bases and V 0 bases, and 2 bases lay outside the gene matches. The CDR3 sequence: CASSYSRTGGNYGYTF. The DNA for the CDR3 is TGTGCCAGCAGTTATTCCCGGACAGGGGGCAACTATGGCTACACCTTC.

This clonotype was detected many times. The chain joins TRBV7-2 to TRBJ1-2; tentatively, D is TRBD1 (6 bases). CDR1 is SGHTA and CDR2 is FQGNSA in the germline V gene. The CDR3 loop spans 14 amino acids. V gave up 2 bases and J gave up 8 bases, with 15 bases separating them. The CDR3 sequence: CASSLSAGAGGYTF. The CDR3 DNA reads TGTGCCAGCAGCTTATCGGCGGGGGCGGGAGGCTACACCTTC.

There are many counts of this clonotype. This sequence joins TRBV11-2 and TRBJ2-2; 10 bases align to TRBD2. This CDR3 region has 18 residues. V trimming: 0 bases; J trimming: 8 bases; junction bases outside the gene matches: 12. The germline V gene encodes CDR1 SGHAT and CDR2 FQNNGV. CDR3 loop: CASSLDPSGSEVLGELFF. The CDR3 DNA is TGTGCCAGCAGCTTAGACCCTAGCGGGAGTGAGGTGCTTGGGGAGCTGTTTTTT.

V and J are TRBV6-1 and TRBJ1-5; 7 bases align to TRBD1. V was pared by 6 bases and J by 6 bases, with 11 bases of the junction left unmatched. The CDR3 is made up of 15 amino acids. Per germline, CDR1 MNHNS and CDR2 SASEGT. Here the CDR3 DNA reads TGTGCCAGCAGCCCATCCCCAGGGGGGAGTCAGCCCCAGCATTTT. Protein: CASSPSPGGSQPQHF.

The chain is built from TRBV6-1 and TRBJ2-2; perhaps D is TRBD1 or TRBD2 (6 bases each). V was trimmed by 7 bases and J by 6 bases, leaving 15 bases between them. The CDR3 has 14 amino acids. Germline V gene sequence: CDR1 MNHNS, CDR2 SASEGT. The CDR3 coding sequence is TGTGCCAGCACCCCGGGAGAGGGGGCCGGGGAGCTGTTTTTT. This encodes CASTPGEGAGELFF.

The table lists this clonotype with many counts. The rearrangement links TRBV6-1 to TRBJ2-7; 10 nucleotides match TRBD2. This CDR3 is 19 amino acids long. Germline trimming cut 6 bases from V and 3 bases from J; bases unmatched to any gene: 20. Germline V CDR1 and CDR2: MNHNS, SASEGT. This CDR3 is CASSLRLAGLKKGLYEQYF. In DNA, the CDR3 is TGTGCCAGCAGCCTCAGACTAGCGGGCCTAAAAAAGGGCCTCTACGAGCAGTACTTC.

With respect to this clonotype: This may be a read error, as it is one base from a much larger clone. J is TRBJ2-7 and V is TRBV10-1, with 11 bases aligning to TRBD2. The CDR3 runs 18 residues. The V gene's germline CDR1 is WNHNN and CDR2 SYGVQD (reference sequence). The V segment lost 10 bases and the J segment 7 bases; nucleotides outside the gene matches: 24. CDR3 sequence reads: CATARGLADTSSYNEQYF. The CDR3 nucleotides are TGCGCCACAGCACGGGGACTAGCGGACACGAGCTCCTACAATGAGCAGTACTTC.

In its sample, this clonotype was seen many times. J is TRBJ2-7 and V is TRBV28; TRBD1 is a possible D gene (5 bases). V was pared by 3 bases and J by 0 bases, with 15 bases between. The CDR3 consists of 16 residues. Germline-derived CDR1 and CDR2 are MDHEN and SYDVKM. The CDR3 bases are TGTGCCAGCAGTTTGTCACAGGTCCGAAGCTCCTACGAGCAGTACTTC. Protein product: CASSLSQVRSSYEQYF.